This T cell receptor beta chain was observed in a study of T cells after yellow fever vaccination. TCRdb re-derived calls from the 5' RACE reads in MiXCR, one entry per CDR3 protein. The data hold around 310,000 distinct CDR3 sequences, with about 3.5% observed a single time. V dropped 2 bases and J dropped 6 bases, with 11 bases sitting between them. This CDR3 spans 13 amino acids. Germline values: CDR1 MNHEY, CDR2 SVGAGI. Study-wide points: Any FACS-sorted repertoire could hold abundant clonotypes that contaminate it from the bulk population. The booster saw the reappearance of most primary-vaccination clones (approximately 97% CD4, about 85% CD8). Clonotypes appearing in both CD4 and CD8 compartments existed, and their share was small.

The sample holds many counts of this clonotype. Its antigen remains unidentified. The receptor was derived from a man aged 18 to 35 who received the YFV17D yellow fever vaccine. Source: PBMCs, taken on the day of the yellow fever booster vaccination. The genes are TRBV6-5 and TRBJ2-7; D could derive from TRBD1 or TRBD2 (5 bases each). The CDR3 loop is CASSYRGVGEQYV. As DNA, the CDR3 is TGTGCCAGCAGTTACCGAGGGGTGGGCGAGCAGTACGTC.